This passage covers 30 T cell receptor beta chains from one sample sequenced in a study of T cell repertoires in cytomegalovirus infection. Their antigens remain unidentified. TCRdb reanalysed the reads using MiXCR and keeps one entry per CDR3 protein. In the table there are around 570,000 distinct CDR3 sequences, 40% of which are singletons. The sequences come from cultured PBMCs, collected from culture after CMV antigen stimulation. These receptors all come from a human donor in good health (CMV status not recorded). Some clones in this sample may be carry-over from other donors' samples.

This clonotype was detected only a few times. The chain employs TRBV19 and TRBJ1-5, with D perhaps matching TRBD1 (5 bases). CDR3 size: 20 residues. From germline, CDR1 is LNHDA and CDR2 SQIVND (reference sequence). V was clipped by 2 bases and J by 0 bases, with 23 bases between them. CDR3 nucleotides: TGTGCCAGTAGTATAATACGCGGGAACCGCCGGGACGCTAGCAATCAGCCCCAGCATTTT. Translating gives CASSIIRGNRRDASNQPQHF. Using reference TRBV19 and TRBJ1-5 for the parts outside the CDR3, the full variable domain is DGGITQSPKYLFRKEGQNVTLSCEQNLNHDAMYWYRQDPGQGLRLIYYSQIVNDFQKGDIAEGYSVSREKKESFPLTVTSAQKNPTAFYLCASSIIRGNRRDASNQPQHFGDGTRLSIL.

The chain couples TRBV5-4 to TRBJ2-2; D gene uncertain. With 4 bases removed from V and 7 bases from J, the gap between germline ends came to 8 bases. Germline CDR1 and CDR2: SGHNT and YYREEE (reference sequence). The CDR3 is 12 residues long. CDR3 region: CASSITGGELFF. In DNA form, the CDR3 reads TGTGCCAGCAGCATCACGGGCGGGGAGCTGTTTTTT.

This chain joins TRBV5-1 and TRBJ1-6; maybe TRBD1 (5 bases). Trimming shortened V by 0 bases and J by 9 bases, and 25 bases separated the two germline ends. CDR3 length: 19 amino acids. Germline V gene lookup returns CDR1 SGHRS and CDR2 YFSETQ. The CDR3 region is CASSLASGRIGLKGSPLHF. CDR3 nucleotides: TGCGCCAGCAGCTTGGCTTCAGGGAGGATTGGGCTAAAGGGTTCACCCCTCCACTTT.

This clonotype occurred a few times. The chain carries TRBV12-3 or TRBV12-4 and TRBJ2-7; D is uncertain. V was shortened by 9 bases and J by 3 bases, with 9 bases between the two germline ends. This CDR3 is built from 11 residues. CDR3 in DNA: TGTGCCAGTAAGGGCCTCTACGAGCAGTACTTC. As protein: CASKGLYEQYF.

The chain joins TRBV7-9 to TRBJ1-6; D gene uncertain. This CDR3 is built from 14 residues. In germline, CDR1 is SEHNR, CDR2 FQNEAQ (reference sequence). Trimming took off 3 bases at V and 7 bases at J, with 10 bases between the two ends. The chain's CDR3 is CASSLRQENSPLHF. The CDR3 DNA reads TGTGCCAGCAGCTTGCGGCAAGAAAATTCACCCCTCCACTTT.

The table lists this clonotype with a few counts. This chain joins TRBV6-1 and TRBJ2-7, with a weak D call TRBD1 (5 bases). V was clipped by 6 bases and J by 0 bases, with 21 bases between them. The CDR3 is 17 amino acids. The germline gives CDR1 MNHNS, CDR2 SASEGT. The CDR3 sequence: CASSSRGLGVGSYEQYF. CDR3 in DNA: TGTGCCAGCAGCTCTAGGGGCCTAGGGGTAGGCTCCTACGAGCAGTACTTC.

A few counts support this clonotype. This chain uses TRBV4-3 with TRBJ2-1; D gene ambiguous. Deletions cut 2 bases from V and 9 bases from J, with 14 bases between. CDR1 and CDR2 (germline): LGHNA, YSLEER. The CDR3 extends over 14 amino acids. CDR3: CASSQLGFGSEQFF. CDR3 nucleotide sequence: TGCGCCAGCAGCCAACTTGGATTCGGTAGTGAGCAGTTCTTC.

The chain carries TRBV20-1 and TRBJ1-1; D is perhaps TRBD1 (6 bases). The germline V gene encodes CDR1 DFQATT and CDR2 SNEGSKA (reference sequence). The CDR3 consists of 12 residues. V was trimmed by 4 bases and J by 0 bases, leaving 6 bases between them. CDR3 amino acids: CSATGVNTEAFF. As DNA, the CDR3 is TGCAGTGCTACAGGGGTGAACACTGAAGCTTTCTTT.

V gene TRBV10-3 combines with J gene TRBJ2-3; a possible D gene is TRBD2 (6 bases). The CDR3 loop spans 17 amino acids. V lost 2 bases to trimming and J lost 0 bases, with 15 bases between them. Germline V CDR1 and CDR2: ENHRY, SYGVKD. CDR3 residues: CAISEPTPGLSTDTQYF. The CDR3 region has the DNA TGTGCCATCAGTGAGCCGACCCCGGGACTTAGCACAGATACGCAGTATTTT.

V is TRBV5-4 and J is TRBJ2-5; 9 bases are a match to TRBD1. This CDR3 comprises 14 residues. Losses at the gene ends were 6 bases for V and 5 bases for J; bases not matched to a gene: 8. Germline V lookup: CDR1 SGHNT, CDR2 YYREEE (reference sequence). CDR3 sequence reads: CASTLGQGYETQYF. The CDR3 DNA reads as TGTGCCAGCACCCTGGGACAGGGCTACGAGACCCAGTACTTC.

This clonotype has just a few counts. The chain joins TRBV5-1 to TRBJ1-6; perhaps TRBD1 as D (5 bases). CDR3 size: 13 residues. Germline values: CDR1 SGHRS, CDR2 YFSETQ. V lost 1 base, J lost 14 bases, and 13 bases lay in between. The CDR3 region has the DNA TGCGCCAGCAGCTTGACCGGGGCGGGGACCCTCCACTTT. This translates into CASSLTGAGTLHF.

This clonotype was picked up a small number of times. The rearrangement uses TRBV7-2 and TRBJ2-5; 9 bases are a match to TRBD2. The CDR3 loop spans 15 amino acids. J was trimmed by 5 bases and V by 5 bases; bases with no gene match: 9. CDR1 SGHTA and CDR2 FQGNSA come from the germline V gene. The CDR3 bases are TGTGCCAGCAGCACGCAGCGGGGGGCAGAGGAGACCCAGTACTTC. Amino acid sequence: CASSTQRGAEETQYF. The full variable domain, in which reference TRBV7-2 and TRBJ2-5 provide the parts outside the CDR3, is GAGVSQSPSNKVTEKGKDVELRCDPISGHTALYWYRQSLGQGLEFLIYFQGNSAPDKSGLPSDRFSAERTGGSVSTLTIQRTQQEDSAVYLCASSTQRGAEETQYFGPGTRLLVL.

The chain uses TRBV7-6 and TRBJ2-5; 12 bases align to TRBD2. The ends lost 0 bases at V and 1 base at J; junction bases unmatched: 0. CDR1 is SGHVS and CDR2 is FNYEAQ in the germline V gene. This CDR3 has 16 residues. CDR3 loop: CASSLATSGGQETQYF. CDR3 nucleotide sequence: TGTGCCAGCAGCTTAGCGACTAGCGGGGGCCAAGAGACCCAGTACTTC. The variable domain in full, completed from reference TRBV7-6 and TRBJ2-5, reads GAGVSQSPRYKVTKRGQDVALRCDPISGHVSLYWYRQALGQGPEFLTYFNYEAQQDKSGLPNDRFSAERPEGSISTLTIQRTEQRDSAMYRCASSLATSGGQETQYFGPGTRLLVL.

This chain connects TRBV5-1 to TRBJ2-1; 9 bases line up with TRBD1. V was pared by 3 bases and J by 6 bases, with 7 bases of the junction left unmatched. The V gene's germline CDR1 is SGHRS and CDR2 YFSETQ. The CDR3 loop spans 15 amino acids. In DNA form, the CDR3 reads TGCGCCAGCAGCTCGACAGGGGGTCAATTCAATGAGCAGTTCTTC. Its translation: CASSSTGGQFNEQFF.

The J gene is TRBJ2-1, the V gene TRBV2; either TRBD1 or TRBD2 may supply D (7 bases each). Trimming took off 8 bases at V and 4 bases at J, with 15 bases between the two ends. The V gene's germline CDR1 is SNHLY and CDR2 FYNNEI. The CDR3 is made up of 14 amino acids. The CDR3 region is CASGGDSGYNEQFF. CDR3 bases: TGTGCCAGCGGGGGGGACAGTGGATACAATGAGCAGTTCTTC.

V and J are TRBV6-6 and TRBJ1-1, with 8 bases matching TRBD1. The CDR3 runs to 16 residues. Germline CDR1 and CDR2: MNHNY and SVGAGI (reference sequence). V was pared by 6 bases and J by 1 base, with 10 bases of the junction left unmatched. The CDR3 loop is CASRVTGGGGNTEAFF. The CDR3 DNA sequence: TGTGCCAGCAGGGTCACAGGGGGGGGAGGGAACACTGAAGCTTTCTTT.

The rearrangement joins TRBV7-3 to TRBJ2-7; tentative D call: TRBD1 (5 bases). V was clipped by 4 bases and J by 3 bases, with 10 bases between them. The germline V gene has CDR1 SGHTA and CDR2 FQGTGA. The CDR3 contains 13 residues. The CDR3 region has the DNA TGTGCCAGCAGCTCCCCTGACAGCTACGAGCAGTACTTC. Translation gives CASSSPDSYEQYF.

This clonotype was seen only a few times. The chain is built from TRBV28 and TRBJ2-4, with a tentative D call TRBD1 (5 bases). This CDR3 has 19 residues. Germline V gene sequence: CDR1 MDHEN, CDR2 SYDVKM. V was shortened by 5 bases and J by 4 bases, with 27 bases between the two germline ends. The CDR3 reads CASSNLGQLIKGRKNIQYF. CDR3 bases: TGTGCCAGCAGTAACCTGGGGCAGCTCATTAAAGGACGGAAAAACATTCAGTACTTC.

This sequence joins TRBV7-2 and TRBJ2-2; 7 positions agree with TRBD1. CDR1 and CDR2 (germline): SGHTA, FQGNSA. This CDR3 spans 14 amino acids. With 4 bases clipped from V and 4 bases from J, the junction kept 3 bases outside the gene matches. The CDR3 DNA reads TGTGCCAGCAGCTACAGGACAGGCACCGGGGAGCTGTTTTTT. It codes for CASSYRTGTGELFF. Drawing the rest from reference TRBV7-2 and TRBJ2-2, the complete variable domain is GAGVSQSPSNKVTEKGKDVELRCDPISGHTALYWYRQSLGQGLEFLIYFQGNSAPDKSGLPSDRFSAERTGGSVSTLTIQRTQQEDSAVYLCASSYRTGTGELFFGEGSRLTVL.

This chain connects TRBV6-2 or TRBV6-3 to TRBJ2-7; D is unclear. Trimming took 2 bases from V and 6 from J, leaving 11 bases between them. CDR1 is MNHEY, CDR2 SVGEGT, per germline. The length of the CDR3 is 13 residues. The CDR3 reads CASSYGQVGEQYF. CDR3 nucleotide sequence: TGTGCCAGCAGTTACGGGCAGGTCGGCGAGCAGTACTTC.

The chain couples TRBV20-1 to TRBJ2-7, with D possibly being TRBD2 (5 bases). This CDR3 is built from 15 residues. CDR1 is DFQATT, CDR2 SNEGSKA, per germline (reference sequence). The ends were cut back, 4 bases at V and 5 bases at J, with 21 bases in the middle. CDR3 DNA: TGCAGTGCTAATCATTATAAGACCGGGGAAGACGAGCAGTACTTC. This translates into CSANHYKTGEDEQYF.

This clonotype has a handful of counts. This chain connects TRBV28 to TRBJ2-7; D may be TRBD2 (7 bases). CDR1 and CDR2 (germline): MDHEN, SYDVKM. The length of the CDR3 is 14 residues. V was cut by 5 bases and J by 0 bases, with 11 bases left in between. CDR3 sequence: CASSKGGGSYEQYF. The CDR3 DNA reads as TGTGCCAGCAGTAAGGGGGGGGGCTCCTACGAGCAGTACTTC. Full variable domain (rest looked up from reference TRBV28 and TRBJ2-7): DVKVTQSSRYLVKRTGEKVFLECVQDMDHENMFWYRQDPGLGLRLIYFSYDVKMKEKGDIPEGYSVSREKKERFSLILESASTNQTSMYLCASSKGGGSYEQYFGPGTRLTVT.

This clonotype showed up just a few times. The chain's CDR3 is CASSIQAGAGELFF. CDR3 sequence (DNA): TGTGCCAGTAGTATACAGGCGGGGGCCGGGGAGCTGTTTTTT. The chain uses TRBV19 and TRBJ2-2, with TRBD2 matching over 7 bases. J was trimmed by 6 bases and V by 2 bases; bases with no gene match: 3. This CDR3 is built from 14 residues. Germline V CDR1 and CDR2: LNHDA, SQIVND (reference sequence).

In this sample, this clonotype turned up a few times. V usage is TRBV7-8 and J usage is TRBJ2-3; D gene uncertain. V gave up 5 bases and J gave up 5 bases, with 11 bases separating them. The CDR3 is made up of 13 amino acids. Germline V gives CDR1 SGHVS, CDR2 FQNEAQ. In DNA form, the CDR3 reads TGTGCCAGCAGCCGAAGTAGGGTAGATACGCAGTATTTT. Residues: CASSRSRVDTQYF.

The rearrangement joins TRBV6-2 or TRBV6-3 to TRBJ1-5, with a possible D match to TRBD1 (6 bases). Germline CDR1 MNHEY, CDR2 SVGEGT. V lost 6 bases to trimming and J lost 7 bases, with 13 bases between them. The CDR3 has 13 amino acids. CDR3 sequence: CASSRQVLQPQHF. CDR3 DNA: TGTGCCAGCAGCAGACAGGTTTTACAGCCCCAGCATTTT.

A few counts support this clonotype. The genes are TRBV28 and TRBJ1-2, with D perhaps matching TRBD1 (5 bases). Germline V gene data show CDR1 as MDHEN and CDR2 as SYDVKM. CDR3 size: 15 residues. V was cut by 5 bases and J by 7 bases, with 20 bases left in between. CDR3 loop: CASSISRAGVGGYTF. CDR3 coding DNA: TGTGCCAGCAGTATATCCAGGGCAGGTGTAGGTGGCTACACCTTC.

The CDR3 region is CASRGVGNQPQHF. The CDR3 nucleotides read TGTGCCAGCAGGGGGGTGGGCAATCAGCCCCAGCATTTT. The V call is TRBV2, the J call TRBJ1-5, with D possibly matching TRBD1 (5 bases). This CDR3 has 13 residues. Trimming stripped 6 bases from V and 2 bases from J, with 8 bases between. Germline V gene data show CDR1 as SNHLY and CDR2 as FYNNEI.

This clonotype has only a few counts. The J gene is TRBJ2-3, the V gene TRBV7-2, with 8 bases aligning to TRBD1. V lost 5 bases, J lost 8 bases, and 15 bases stayed unmatched. This CDR3 comprises 16 residues. The V gene's germline CDR1 is SGHTA and CDR2 FQGNSA. CDR3 sequence (DNA): TGTGCCAGCAGCCTCCGACAGGGGTTTATCTCTGGTACGCAGTATTTT. Residues: CASSLRQGFISGTQYF.

The genes are TRBV7-8 and TRBJ2-1; no definite D call. CDR1 is SGHVS and CDR2 is FQNEAQ in the germline V gene. This CDR3 has 12 residues. Trimming stripped 6 bases from V and 8 bases from J, with 11 bases between. CDR3 DNA sequence: TGTGCCAGCAGGTCTACAAGGGATGAGCAGTTCTTC. The encoded protein is CASRSTRDEQFF.

As for this clonotype: Sequence at one end of the junction differs from germline and may be a read error. The gene calls are TRBV19 and TRBJ2-7; D is perhaps TRBD1 (6 bases). The length of the CDR3 is 11 residues. Germline assignment: CDR1 LNHDA and CDR2 SQIVND (reference sequence). The CDR3 bases are TGTGCCAGTAGTTCTCCGGGACAAGCAAGCTTC. Translation gives CASSSPGQASF.